This T cell receptor (beta chain) stems from a study of T-cell memory formation after mild COVID-19. General observations from the study: For contracting clones, CD4+ ones sat mainly in CM and EM, CD8+ in EMRA. Certain responding clones were present in pre-infection memory, suggesting participation of cross-reactive memory. Later expanders leaned toward CD4+, whereas clones contracting from day 15 to 85 were balanced CD4/CD8. Second-wave clones that peaked on day 37 lacked confirmed SARS-CoV-2 specificity.

TCRdb re-analysed the 5' RACE reads in MiXCR, keeping a single row per CDR3 protein. The sample consists of about 430,000 distinct CDR3 sequences, 24% of them appearing once. Per the germline V gene, CDR1 is SQVTM and CDR2 is ANQGSEA. This CDR3 has 16 residues. Trimming cost V 6 bases and J 5 bases; bases outside gene matches: 16. Details on this clonotype: No antigen is known for it.

This clonotype originated in an adult woman who had mild COVID-19 (a few samples of this study predate the infection). Cell type and time point are not known. The sample consisted of PBMCs or a T cell subset sorted from them (not recorded which). This rearrangement joins TRBV29-1 to TRBJ2-3, with TRBD1 identical over 8 bases. CDR3 bases: TGCAGCGTCGACTCCCTGGCGGGACAGGATAGAGATACGCAGTATTTT. This translates into CSVDSLAGQDRDTQYF.